Listed below are T cell receptor beta chains from one sample, sequenced in a study of blood T cell repertoires in COVID-19. Profiling relied on immunoSEQ multiplex PCR, and the TCRdb table lists in-frame clones only, not all of them. The sample comprises about 170,000 clones, roughly nine tenths of which are singletons, and approximately 11% rests with the top ten. Sequencing was carried out using peripheral blood. The receptor set was obtained from an older woman with COVID-19, enrolled during active disease. Each CDR3 is given with its conserved first and last residue. A D gene is named only where the DNA matches it firmly. Not every row has a clone size; where given, it reads once, few, many or a size class.

d_gene: NA
j_gene: TRBJ1-2
v_gene: TRBV10-3
abundance: NA
CDR3aa: CAIGGGQPMYGYTF
CDR3nt: TGTGCCATCGGGGGCGGACAGCCTATGTATGGCTACACCTTC

d_gene: TRBD2
j_gene: TRBJ2-3
v_gene: TRBV5-4
abundance: NA
CDR3aa: CASSDGTSGRALLTDTQYF
CDR3nt: TGTGCCAGCAGCGATGGGACTAGCGGGAGGGCCCTGTTAACAGATACGCAGTATTTT

d_gene: NA
j_gene: TRBJ2-1
v_gene: TRBV6-4
abundance: NA
CDR3aa: CASSDSWRVSYNEQFF
CDR3nt: TGTGCCAGCAGTGACTCGTGGAGGGTCTCCTACAATGAGCAGTTCTTC

d_gene: TRBD1
j_gene: TRBJ2-7
v_gene: TRBV28
abundance: NA
CDR3aa: CASSLARQGAYEQYF
CDR3nt: TGTGCCAGCAGCCTGGCGAGACAGGGGGCCTACGAGCAGTACTTC

d_gene: TRBD1
j_gene: TRBJ2-6
v_gene: TRBV23-1
abundance: NA
CDR3aa: CASSPGLPGGSGANVLTF
CDR3nt: TGCGCCAGCAGCCCCGGCCTCCCAGGGGGCTCTGGGGCCAACGTCCTGACTTTC

d_gene: TRBD2
j_gene: TRBJ2-7
v_gene: TRBV7-2
abundance: NA
CDR3aa: CASRPGLADRGEQYF
CDR3nt: TGTGCCAGCAGGCCAGGACTAGCGGACAGAGGCGAGCAGTACTTC

d_gene: TRBD1
j_gene: TRBJ1-4
v_gene: TRBV6-5
abundance: NA
CDR3aa: CATLATGKYNEKLFF
CDR3nt: TGTGCCACCTTAGCGACAGGGAAGTATAATGAAAAACTGTTTTTT

d_gene: TRBD2
j_gene: TRBJ2-5
v_gene: TRBV6-2/TRBV6-3
abundance: NA
CDR3aa: CASSYSGVQETQYF
CDR3nt: TGTGCCAGCAGTTATAGCGGGGTCCAAGAGACCCAGTACTTC

d_gene: TRBD1
j_gene: TRBJ1-4
v_gene: TRBV4-2
abundance: few
CDR3aa: CASSPFGTGGEKLFF
CDR3nt: TGTGCCAGCAGCCCATTTGGGACAGGGGGTGAAAAACTGTTTTTT

d_gene: TRBD1
j_gene: TRBJ2-7
v_gene: TRBV2
abundance: NA
CDR3aa: CASSVSGQGNYEQYF
CDR3nt: TGTGCCAGCAGCGTATCGGGACAGGGTAACTACGAGCAGTACTTC

d_gene: TRBD1
j_gene: TRBJ1-1
v_gene: TRBV5-1
abundance: once
CDR3aa: CASSFLTGVQAEAFF
CDR3nt: TGCGCCAGCAGCTTCCTGACAGGGGTGCAAGCTGAAGCTTTCTTT

d_gene: NA
j_gene: TRBJ1-1
v_gene: TRBV5-1
abundance: few
CDR3aa: CASSLARGRGNTEAFF
CDR3nt: TGCGCCAGCAGCTTGGCTAGGGGCAGGGGTAACACTGAAGCTTTCTTT

d_gene: TRBD1
j_gene: TRBJ2-7
v_gene: TRBV6-6
abundance: NA
CDR3aa: CASSVRDSLTF
CDR3nt: TGTGCCAGCAGCGTCCGGGACAGCTTGACCTTC

d_gene: NA
j_gene: TRBJ2-1
v_gene: TRBV7-3
abundance: NA
CDR3aa: CASSLVRETYNEQFF
CDR3nt: TGTGCCAGCAGCTTAGTACGGGAGACCTACAATGAGCAGTTCTTC

d_gene: TRBD1
j_gene: TRBJ1-1
v_gene: TRBV5-6
abundance: few
CDR3aa: CASSYLQGTTEAFF
CDR3nt: TGTGCCAGCAGCTACTTACAGGGGACGACTGAAGCTTTCTTT

d_gene: NA
j_gene: TRBJ1-2
v_gene: TRBV19
abundance: NA
CDR3aa: CASSIDGGQEDGYTF
CDR3nt: TGTGCCAGTAGTATAGATGGCGGGCAGGAGGATGGCTACACCTTC

d_gene: TRBD1
j_gene: TRBJ1-2
v_gene: TRBV5-1
abundance: few
CDR3aa: CASSSAGGLYGYTF
CDR3nt: TGCGCCAGCAGCTCTGCAGGGGGGCTCTATGGCTACACCTTC

d_gene: NA
j_gene: TRBJ2-5
v_gene: TRBV7-7
abundance: NA
CDR3aa: CASSLGSSGAQETQYF
CDR3nt: TGTGCTAGCAGCTTAGGTTCCAGCGGAGCTCAAGAGACCCAGTACTTC

d_gene: NA
j_gene: TRBJ2-7
v_gene: TRBV19
abundance: NA
CDR3aa: CASSLLASGEQYF
CDR3nt: TGTGCCAGTAGCCTCCTAGCCTCGGGAGAGCAGTACTTC

d_gene: TRBD1
j_gene: TRBJ1-4
v_gene: TRBV28
abundance: NA
CDR3aa: CASRDGTGFVEKLFF
CDR3nt: TGTGCCAGCAGGGACGGGACAGGGTTTGTAGAAAAACTGTTTTTT

d_gene: TRBD2
j_gene: TRBJ2-2
v_gene: TRBV19
abundance: once
CDR3aa: CASSIGSGRARSGELFF
CDR3nt: TGTGCCAGTAGTATCGGTAGCGGGAGGGCCCGGAGCGGGGAGCTGTTTTTT

d_gene: TRBD2
j_gene: TRBJ2-3
v_gene: TRBV3-1/TRBV3-2
abundance: NA
CDR3aa: CASSQTSGASTDTQYF
CDR3nt: TGTGCCAGCAGCCAAACTAGCGGAGCTAGCACAGATACGCAGTATTTT

d_gene: TRBD1
j_gene: TRBJ1-1
v_gene: TRBV27
abundance: NA
CDR3aa: CASSPVGQGTEAFF
CDR3nt: TGTGCCAGCAGTCCGGTCGGACAGGGCACTGAAGCTTTCTTT

d_gene: TRBD2
j_gene: TRBJ2-7
v_gene: TRBV7-2
abundance: NA
CDR3aa: CASSWGGGPSEQYF
CDR3nt: TGTGCCAGCAGCTGGGGGGGAGGGCCCTCTGAGCAGTACTTC

d_gene: NA
j_gene: TRBJ1-1
v_gene: TRBV7-9
abundance: few
CDR3aa: CASSMDSTEAFF
CDR3nt: TGTGCCAGCAGCATGGACAGCACGGAAGCTTTCTTT

d_gene: NA
j_gene: TRBJ1-2
v_gene: TRBV6-5
abundance: NA
CDR3aa: CASSYSGATVLYGYTF
CDR3nt: TGTGCCAGCAGTTACTCGGGGGCCACAGTCCTCTATGGCTACACCTTC

d_gene: TRBD2
j_gene: TRBJ2-3
v_gene: TRBV24-1
abundance: NA
CDR3aa: CATSPLAGGADTQYF
CDR3nt: TGTGCCACCAGTCCCCTAGCGGGAGGTGCGGATACGCAGTATTTT